This TCR beta chain was recovered during a study of blood T cell repertoires in COVID-19. TCRdb keeps only in-frame clones here, not all; method: immunoSEQ multiplex PCR. Among about 120,000 clones listed, 70% to 90% were seen once. Germline CDR1 is KGHSY and CDR2 is FQNENV. Trimming shortened V by 2 bases and J by 5 bases, and 2 bases separated the two germline ends. There are 11 residues in the CDR3. A few counts support this clone. This chain uses TRBV16 with TRBJ2-3; no firm D call. The sequence was obtained from a woman aged 45-65 years with acute or convalescent COVID-19. Sequencing was carried out using peripheral blood. CDR3 loop: CASSQRDTQYF. CDR3 DNA sequence: TGTGCCAGCAGCCAACGAGATACGCAGTATTTT.